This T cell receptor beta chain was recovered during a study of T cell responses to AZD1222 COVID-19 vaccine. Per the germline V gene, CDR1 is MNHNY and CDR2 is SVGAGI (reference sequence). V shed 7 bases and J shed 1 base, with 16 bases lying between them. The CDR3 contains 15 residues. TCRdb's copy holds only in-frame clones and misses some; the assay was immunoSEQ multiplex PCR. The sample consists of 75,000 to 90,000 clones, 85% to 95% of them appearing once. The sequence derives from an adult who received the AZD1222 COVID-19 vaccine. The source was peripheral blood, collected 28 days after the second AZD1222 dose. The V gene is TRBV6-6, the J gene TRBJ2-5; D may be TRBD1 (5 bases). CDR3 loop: CASTQVRGGQETQYF. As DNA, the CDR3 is TGTGCCAGCACTCAAGTTAGGGGCGGCCAAGAGACCCAGTACTTC.